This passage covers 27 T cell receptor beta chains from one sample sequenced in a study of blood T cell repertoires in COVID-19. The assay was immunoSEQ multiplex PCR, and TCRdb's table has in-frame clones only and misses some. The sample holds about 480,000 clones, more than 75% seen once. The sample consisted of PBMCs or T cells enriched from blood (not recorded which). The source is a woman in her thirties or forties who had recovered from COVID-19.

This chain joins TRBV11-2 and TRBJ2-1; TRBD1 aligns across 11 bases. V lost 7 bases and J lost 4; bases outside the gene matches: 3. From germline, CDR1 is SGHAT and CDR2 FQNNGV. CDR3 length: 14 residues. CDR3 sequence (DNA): TGTGCCAGCAAGGGACAGGGGGGGTACAATGAGCAGTTCTTC. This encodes CASKGQGGYNEQFF. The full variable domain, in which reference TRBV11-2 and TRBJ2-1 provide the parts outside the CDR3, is EAGVAQSPRYKIIEKRQSVAFWCNPISGHATLYWYQQILGQGPKLLIQFQNNGVVDDSQLPKDRFSAERLKGVDSTLKIQPAKLEDSAVYLCASKGQGGYNEQFFGPGTRLTVL.

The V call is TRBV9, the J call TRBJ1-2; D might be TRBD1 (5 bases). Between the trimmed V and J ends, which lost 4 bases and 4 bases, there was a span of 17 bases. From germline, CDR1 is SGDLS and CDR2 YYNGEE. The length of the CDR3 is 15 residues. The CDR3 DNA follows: TGTGCCAGCAGCCCAGACCAGGGTCTCGTCTATGGCTACACCTTC. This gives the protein CASSPDQGLVYGYTF.

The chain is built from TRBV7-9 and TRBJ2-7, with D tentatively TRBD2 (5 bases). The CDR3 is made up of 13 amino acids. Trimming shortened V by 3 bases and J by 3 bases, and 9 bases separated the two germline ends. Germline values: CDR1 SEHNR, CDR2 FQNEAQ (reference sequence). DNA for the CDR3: TGTGCCAGCAGCTTCGGGGATGGCTACGAGCAGTACTTC. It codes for CASSFGDGYEQYF.

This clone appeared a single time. The CDR3 bases are TGTGCTAGTGCCCCGGGACAGGGATTCTACGAGCAGTACTTC. It encodes CASAPGQGFYEQYF. The chain uses TRBV12-5 and TRBJ2-7; 9 bases are a match to TRBD1. CDR1 is LGHNT, CDR2 FRNRAP, per germline. The CDR3 runs to 14 residues. The V segment lost 7 bases and the J segment 3 bases; nucleotides outside the gene matches: 7.

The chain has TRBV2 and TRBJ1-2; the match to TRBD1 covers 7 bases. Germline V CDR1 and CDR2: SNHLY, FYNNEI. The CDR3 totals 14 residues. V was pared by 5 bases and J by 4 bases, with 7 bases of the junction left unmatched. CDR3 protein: CASSPPGGSYGYTF. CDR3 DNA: TGTGCCAGCAGTCCGCCAGGGGGTAGCTATGGCTACACCTTC.

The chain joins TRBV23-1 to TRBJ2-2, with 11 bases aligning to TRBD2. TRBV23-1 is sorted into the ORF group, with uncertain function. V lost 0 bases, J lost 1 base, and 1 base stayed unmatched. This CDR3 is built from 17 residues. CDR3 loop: CASSQSGTSGNTGELFF. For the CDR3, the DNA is TGCGCCAGCAGTCAATCGGGGACTAGCGGGAACACCGGGGAGCTGTTTTTT.

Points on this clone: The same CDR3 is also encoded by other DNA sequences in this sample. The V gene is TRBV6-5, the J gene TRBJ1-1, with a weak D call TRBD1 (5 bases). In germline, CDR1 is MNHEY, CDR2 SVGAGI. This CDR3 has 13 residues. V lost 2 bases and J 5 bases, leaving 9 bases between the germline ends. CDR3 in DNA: TGTGCCAGCAGTTACGGGGGGGGAACTGAAGCTTTCTTT. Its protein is CASSYGGGTEAFF.

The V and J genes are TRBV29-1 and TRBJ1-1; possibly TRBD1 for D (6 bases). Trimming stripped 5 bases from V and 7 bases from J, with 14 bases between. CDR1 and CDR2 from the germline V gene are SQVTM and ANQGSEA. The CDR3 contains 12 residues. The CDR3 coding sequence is TGCAGCGTTTTAACAGGGCGGAATGAAGCTTTCTTT. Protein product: CSVLTGRNEAFF.

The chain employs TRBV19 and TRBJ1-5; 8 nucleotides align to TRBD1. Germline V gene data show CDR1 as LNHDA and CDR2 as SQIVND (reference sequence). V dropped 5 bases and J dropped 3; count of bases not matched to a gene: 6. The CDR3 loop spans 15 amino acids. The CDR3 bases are TGTGCCAGTAGTTCAGGGGGCGGATTCAATCAGCCCCAGCATTTT. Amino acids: CASSSGGGFNQPQHF.

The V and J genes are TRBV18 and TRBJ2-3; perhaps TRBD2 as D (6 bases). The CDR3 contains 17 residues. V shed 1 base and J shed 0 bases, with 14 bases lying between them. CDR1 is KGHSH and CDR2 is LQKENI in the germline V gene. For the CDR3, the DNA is TGTGCCAGCTCACCACGGAGGGCCGGGCCCAGCACAGATACGCAGTATTTT. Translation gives CASSPRRAGPSTDTQYF.

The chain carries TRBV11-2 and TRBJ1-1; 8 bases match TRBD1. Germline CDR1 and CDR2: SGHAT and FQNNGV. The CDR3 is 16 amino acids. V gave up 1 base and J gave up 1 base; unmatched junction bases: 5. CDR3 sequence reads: CASSLVAGQENTEAFF. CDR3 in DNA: TGTGCCAGCAGCTTAGTCGCGGGACAGGAGAACACTGAAGCTTTCTTT.

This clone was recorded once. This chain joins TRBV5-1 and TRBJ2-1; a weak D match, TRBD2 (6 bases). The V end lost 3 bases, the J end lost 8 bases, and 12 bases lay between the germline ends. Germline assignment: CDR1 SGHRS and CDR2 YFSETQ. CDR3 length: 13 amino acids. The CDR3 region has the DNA TGCGCCAGCAGCTCCTTAGCGGCCCATGAGCAGTTCTTC. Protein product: CASSSLAAHEQFF.

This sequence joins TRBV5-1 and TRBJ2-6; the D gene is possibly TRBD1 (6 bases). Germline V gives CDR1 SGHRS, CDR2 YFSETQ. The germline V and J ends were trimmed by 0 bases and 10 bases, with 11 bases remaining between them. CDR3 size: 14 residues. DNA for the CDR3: TGCGCCAGCAGCTTGGCCGTGACAGGAAACGTCCTGACTTTC. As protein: CASSLAVTGNVLTF. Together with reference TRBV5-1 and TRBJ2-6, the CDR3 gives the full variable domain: KAGVTQTPRYLIKTRGQQVTLSCSPISGHRSVSWYQQTPGQGLQFLFEYFSETQRNKGNFPGRFSGRQFSNSRSEMNVSTLELGDSALYLCASSLAVTGNVLTFGAGSRLTVL.

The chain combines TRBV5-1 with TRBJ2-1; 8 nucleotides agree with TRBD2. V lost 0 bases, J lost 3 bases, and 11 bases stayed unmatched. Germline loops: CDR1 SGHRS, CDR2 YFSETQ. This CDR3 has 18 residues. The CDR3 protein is CASSLVSTSGGYYNEQFF. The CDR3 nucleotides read TGCGCCAGCAGCTTGGTTAGCACTAGCGGAGGATACTACAATGAGCAGTTCTTC.

In DNA form, the CDR3 reads TGCGCCAGCAGCGCCGGACAACCGAGCTCTGGGGCCAACGTCCTGACTTTC. This encodes CASSAGQPSSGANVLTF. The J gene is TRBJ2-6, the V gene TRBV5-1; TRBD1 is a possible D gene (5 bases). The V and J ends lost 4 bases and 0 bases respectively, with 14 bases between them. Germline CDR1 SGHRS, CDR2 YFSETQ. The CDR3 is 17 residues long.

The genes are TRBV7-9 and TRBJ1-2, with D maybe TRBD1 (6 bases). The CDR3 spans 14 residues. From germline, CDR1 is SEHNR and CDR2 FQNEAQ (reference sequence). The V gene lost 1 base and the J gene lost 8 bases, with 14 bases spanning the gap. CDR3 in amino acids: CASSLVGAGDGYTF. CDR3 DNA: TGTGCCAGCAGCTTAGTGGGGGCAGGGGACGGCTACACCTTC.

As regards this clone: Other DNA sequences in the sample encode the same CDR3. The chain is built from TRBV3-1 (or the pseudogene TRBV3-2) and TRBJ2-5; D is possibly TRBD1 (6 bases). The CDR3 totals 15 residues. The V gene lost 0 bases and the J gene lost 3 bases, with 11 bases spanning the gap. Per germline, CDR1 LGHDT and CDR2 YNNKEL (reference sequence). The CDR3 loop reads CASSQDRYREETQYF. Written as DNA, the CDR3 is TGTGCCAGCAGCCAAGATCGGTACAGGGAAGAGACCCAGTACTTC.

The CDR3 loop reads CASTHLLTGGSEAFF. The CDR3 bases are TGTGCCAGCACCCACCTCCTGACAGGGGGCTCTGAAGCTTTCTTT. The rearrangement links TRBV6-5 to TRBJ1-1, with TRBD1 matching 10 bases. This CDR3 spans 15 amino acids. In germline, CDR1 is MNHEY, CDR2 SVGAGI. V lost 7 bases and J lost 6; bases outside the gene matches: 11.

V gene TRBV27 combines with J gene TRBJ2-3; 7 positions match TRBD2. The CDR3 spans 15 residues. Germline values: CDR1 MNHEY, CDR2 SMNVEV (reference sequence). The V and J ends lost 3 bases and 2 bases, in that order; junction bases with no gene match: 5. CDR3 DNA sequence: TGTGCCAGCAGTTTGTTGACTAGCTCCACAGATACGCAGTATTTT. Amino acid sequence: CASSLLTSSTDTQYF.

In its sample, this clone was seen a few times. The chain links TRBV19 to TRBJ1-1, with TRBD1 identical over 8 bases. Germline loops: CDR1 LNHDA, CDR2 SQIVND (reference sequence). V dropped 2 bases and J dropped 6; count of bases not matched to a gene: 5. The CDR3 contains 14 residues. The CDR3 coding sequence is TGTGCCAGTAGTATAACAGGGGGAGGGTCTGAAGCTTTCTTT. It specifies CASSITGGGSEAFF.

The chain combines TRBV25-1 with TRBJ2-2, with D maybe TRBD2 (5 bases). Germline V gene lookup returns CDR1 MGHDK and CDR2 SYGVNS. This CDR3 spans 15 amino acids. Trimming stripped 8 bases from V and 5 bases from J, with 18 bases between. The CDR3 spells CASGKLGSETGELFF. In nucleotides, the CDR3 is TGTGCCAGCGGGAAGCTAGGGAGCGAGACCGGGGAGCTGTTTTTT. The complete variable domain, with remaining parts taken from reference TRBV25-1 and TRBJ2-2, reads EADIYQTPRYLVIGTGKKITLECSQTMGHDKMYWYQQDPGMELHLIHYSYGVNSTEKGDLSSESTVSRIRTEHFPLTLESARPSHTSQYLCASGKLGSETGELFFGEGSRLTVL.

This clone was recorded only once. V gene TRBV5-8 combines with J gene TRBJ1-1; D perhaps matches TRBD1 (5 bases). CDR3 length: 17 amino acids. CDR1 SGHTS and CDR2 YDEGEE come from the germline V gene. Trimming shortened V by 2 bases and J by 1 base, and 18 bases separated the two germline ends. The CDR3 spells CASSLRPGGWKNTEAFF. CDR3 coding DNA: TGTGCCAGCAGCTTACGCCCGGGGGGTTGGAAGAACACTGAAGCTTTCTTT.

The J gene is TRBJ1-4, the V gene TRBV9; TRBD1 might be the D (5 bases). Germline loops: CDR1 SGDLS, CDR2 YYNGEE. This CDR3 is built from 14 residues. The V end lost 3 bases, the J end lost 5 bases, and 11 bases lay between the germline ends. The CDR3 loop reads CASSGVEGNEKLFF. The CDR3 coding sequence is TGTGCCAGCAGCGGGGTGGAGGGGAATGAAAAACTGTTTTTT.

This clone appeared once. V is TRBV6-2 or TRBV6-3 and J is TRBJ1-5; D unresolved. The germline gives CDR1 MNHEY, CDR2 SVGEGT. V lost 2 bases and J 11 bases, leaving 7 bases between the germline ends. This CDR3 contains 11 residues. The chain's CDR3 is CASSYTPTQHF. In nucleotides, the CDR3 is TGTGCCAGCAGTTACACACCCACCCAGCATTTT.

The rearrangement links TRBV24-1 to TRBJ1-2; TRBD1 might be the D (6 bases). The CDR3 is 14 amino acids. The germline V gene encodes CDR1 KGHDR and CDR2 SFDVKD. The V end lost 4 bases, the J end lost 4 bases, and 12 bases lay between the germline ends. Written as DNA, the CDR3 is TGTGCCACCAGTGACAGGACAGTACTCTATGGCTACACCTTC. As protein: CATSDRTVLYGYTF.

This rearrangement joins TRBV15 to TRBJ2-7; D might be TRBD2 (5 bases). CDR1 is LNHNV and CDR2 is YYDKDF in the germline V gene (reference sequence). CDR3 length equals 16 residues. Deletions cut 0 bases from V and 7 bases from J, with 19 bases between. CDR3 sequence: CATSRDITVGVGEQYF. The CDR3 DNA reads TGTGCCACCAGCAGAGATATAACCGTCGGGGTGGGGGAGCAGTACTTC.

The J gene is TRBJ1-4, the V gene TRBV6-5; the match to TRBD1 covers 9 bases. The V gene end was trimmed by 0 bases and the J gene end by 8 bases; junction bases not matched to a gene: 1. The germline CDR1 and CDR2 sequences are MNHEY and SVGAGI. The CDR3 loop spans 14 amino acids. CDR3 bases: TGTGCCAGCAGTTACTCCGGACAGGGGGAAAAACTGTTTTTT. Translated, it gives CASSYSGQGEKLFF.